The clone carrying this T cell receptor beta chain occurred once. Its antigen is as yet unknown. This entry comes from a study of cytomegalovirus exposure and HLA in healthy donors. On the study more broadly: Falling in the Caucasian-associated ancestry cluster were 81% of approximately 410 genotyped donors. Study results and caveats: Previously analyzed data showed that most TCR beta V segments were productive at a frequency of about 87% or about 30%. The study recorded 150 to 200 TCR beta chains that were cytomegalovirus-associated. A later analysis linked a missense DCLRE1C variant to TCR beta V- and J-gene trimming.

The CDR3 totals 15 residues. Germline V gives CDR1 ENHRY, CDR2 SYGVKD. V was clipped by 2 bases and J by 1 base; unmatched bases: 2. With 60 Vbeta and 13 Jbeta primers, the PCR was carried out. Profiling relied on immunoSEQ multiplex PCR, and the TCRdb table lists in-frame clones only, not all of them. The sample has 180,000 or so clones, around 75% seen once. Source material: PBMCs. The V gene is TRBV10-3, the J gene TRBJ2-3; 8 nucleotides match TRBD2. The TCR comes from a female donor in good health and CMV-seronegative. The CDR3 sequence: CAISERGGGTDTQYF. The CDR3 bases are TGTGCCATCAGTGAGCGGGGGGGCGGCACAGATACGCAGTATTTT.